A selection of T cell receptor beta chains follows, all from one sample in a study of T cell responses to AZD1222 COVID-19 vaccine. The assay was immunoSEQ multiplex PCR, and TCRdb's table has in-frame clones only and misses some. The sample carries 100,000 to 120,000 clones, over 90% recorded once. Sequenced here: peripheral blood, sampled 28 days after the second AZD1222 dose. These receptors were obtained from an adult who received the AZD1222 COVID-19 vaccine. Both conserved end residues are part of each CDR3. The D gene is left open where the match is weak. Size is stated for part of the rows, as once, few or many counts, or as a class when the clone is expanded.

v_gene,len,d_gene,j_gene,abundance,CDR3aa,CDR3nt
TRBV15,14,-,TRBJ1-5,-,CATSRSRVGQPQHF,TGTGCCACCAGCAGGAGCAGGGTAGGTCAGCCCCAGCATTTT
TRBV2,12,-,TRBJ2-1,once,CASGRDHNEQFF,TGTGCCAGCGGCCGGGACCACAATGAGCAGTTCTTC
TRBV11-2,13,TRBD1,TRBJ2-4,once,CASRRQGRNIQYF,TGTGCCAGCAGGCGACAGGGGCGAAACATTCAGTACTTC
TRBV7-2,14,-,TRBJ1-2,-,CASSPGLTLYGYTF,TGTGCCAGCAGCCCCGGACTGACGCTCTATGGCTACACCTTC
TRBV6-5,15,-,TRBJ1-2,-,CASSYSKLQRDGYTF,TGTGCCAGCAGTTACTCGAAATTACAGAGAGATGGCTACACCTTC
TRBV3-1/TRBV3-2,17,TRBD2,TRBJ2-3,-,CASSPRLAGLGTDTQYF,TGTGCCAGCAGCCCGCGACTAGCGGGCTTGGGCACAGATACGCAGTATTTT
TRBV4-1,18,-,TRBJ1-4,-,CASSQVDSLTATNEKLFF,TGCGCCAGCAGCCAAGTAGACAGCCTAACTGCAACTAATGAAAAACTGTTTTTT
TRBV28,14,-,TRBJ1-2,-,CASSWGGLRGGYTF,TGTGCCAGCAGTTGGGGGGGCCTACGTGGAGGCTACACCTTC
TRBV12-3/TRBV12-4,13,-,TRBJ1-1,-,CASSRHVNTEAFF,TGTGCCAGCAGTCGGCATGTGAACACTGAAGCTTTCTTT
TRBV27,13,-,TRBJ1-2,-,CASSSGARYGYTF,TGTGCCAGCAGTTCAGGGGCGCGCTATGGCTACACCTTC
TRBV6-5,16,-,TRBJ2-1,once,CASSYSKRRAGDEQFF,TGTGCCAGCAGTTACTCCAAGCGGAGGGCAGGGGATGAGCAGTTCTTC
TRBV5-5,15,TRBD1,TRBJ1-2,-,CASRRPGQGLYGYTF,TGTGCCAGCAGAAGGCCGGGACAGGGGCTCTATGGCTACACCTTC
TRBV9,15,-,TRBJ2-3,-,CASSVVARVTDTQYF,TGTGCCAGCAGCGTAGTGGCGAGGGTCACAGATACGCAGTATTTT
TRBV6-2/TRBV6-3,15,TRBD1,TRBJ2-7,-,CASSRIPGTGVEQYF,TGTGCCAGCAGTCGAATTCCCGGGACAGGAGTTGAGCAGTACTTC
TRBV2,12,-,TRBJ1-2,-,CASIRGNPGAFF,TGTGCCAGCATCCGGGGGAATCCAGGGGCCTTCTTC
TRBV5-1,14,-,TRBJ1-1,-,CASSLGQLYTEAFF,TGCGCCAGCAGCTTGGGGCAGCTATACACTGAAGCTTTCTTT
TRBV7-7,13,-,TRBJ2-2,-,CASSLGGTGELFF,TGTGCCAGCAGCTTAGGGGGCACCGGGGAGCTGTTTTTT
TRBV7-9,11,-,TRBJ2-1,-,CAPGAVNEQFF,TGTGCCCCAGGAGCGGTCAATGAGCAGTTCTTC
TRBV27,14,-,TRBJ2-2,-,CANWCRANTGELFF,TGTGCCAACTGGTGCAGGGCCAACACCGGGGAGCTGTTTTTT
TRBV12-3/TRBV12-4,12,-,TRBJ1-5,-,CASSLGGQPQHF,TGTGCCAGCAGTTTGGGGGGACAGCCCCAGCATTTT
TRBV7-6,15,-,TRBJ2-7,once,CASSSTGRGDYEQYF,TGTGCCAGCAGCTCCACGGGGAGGGGGGACTACGAGCAGTACTTC
TRBV7-2,16,TRBD1,TRBJ1-2,-,CASSSRAGTGAYGYTF,TGTGCCAGCAGCTCCCGAGCCGGGACAGGGGCCTATGGCTACACCTTC
TRBV25-1,16,-,TRBJ1-1,-,CASSESGGRMNTEAFF,TGTGCCAGCAGTGAATCCGGGGGGCGCATGAACACTGAAGCTTTCTTT
TRBV19,17,-,TRBJ1-2,-,CASSPTVGGGGGYGYTF,TGTGCCAGTAGTCCCACCGTAGGGGGTGGAGGTGGCTATGGCTACACCTTC
TRBV30,13,-,TRBJ1-2,once,CAWSANLGYGYTF,TGTGCCTGGAGTGCAAACCTGGGCTATGGCTACACCTTC
TRBV11-3,18,TRBD2,TRBJ2-1,-,CASSSGLAVTSSYNEQFF,TGTGCCAGCAGCTCGGGACTAGCGGTCACGAGCTCCTACAATGAGCAGTTCTTC
TRBV19,15,TRBD1,TRBJ1-2,-,CASRDTGGLIYGYTF,TGTGCCAGTAGAGATACAGGGGGTCTTATCTATGGCTACACCTTC
TRBV11-2,16,TRBD2,TRBJ2-7,-,CASSSNRERGTYEQYF,TGTGCCAGCAGCTCCAATAGGGAGCGGGGAACATACGAGCAGTACTTC
TRBV5-5,16,-,TRBJ2-7,-,CASSPGGDGLTYEQYF,TGTGCCAGCAGCCCAGGAGGGGATGGCCTTACCTACGAGCAGTACTTC
TRBV24-1,12,-,TRBJ2-1,-,CATSDGVDEQFF,TGTGCCACCAGTGATGGGGTCGATGAGCAGTTCTTC
TRBV18,14,TRBD1,TRBJ2-5,-,CASSRTGGMETQYF,TGTGCCAGCTCACGGACAGGGGGCATGGAGACCCAGTACTTC
TRBV5-1,15,-,TRBJ2-5,-,CASSLSGAVQETQYF,TGCGCCAGCAGCTTATCGGGGGCCGTTCAAGAGACCCAGTACTTC
TRBV4-1,13,-,TRBJ1-2,once,CASSQGGMEAYTF,TGCGCCAGCAGCCAAGGAGGAATGGAGGCCTACACCTTC
TRBV7-8,15,TRBD1,TRBJ1-2,-,CASSLGDRGGYGYTF,TGTGCCAGCAGCTTAGGGGACAGGGGAGGCTATGGCTACACCTTC
TRBV5-1,14,-,TRBJ1-3,-,CASSPDGSGNTIYF,TGCGCCAGCAGCCCTGACGGCTCTGGAAACACCATATATTTT
TRBV25-1,16,TRBD1,TRBJ1-3,-,CASSDTGGISGNTIYF,TGTGCCAGCAGTGACACAGGGGGGATATCTGGAAACACCATATATTTT
TRBV5-1,17,TRBD1,TRBJ2-7,-,CASSPSTPGTVSYEQYF,TGCGCCAGCAGCCCGAGTACCCCCGGGACAGTCTCCTACGAGCAGTACTTC
TRBV9,14,-,TRBJ1-6,once,CASSVRLTNSPLHF,TGTGCCAGCAGCGTACGCCTGACCAATTCACCCCTCCACTTT
TRBV6-5,14,-,TRBJ1-2,-,CASTNRALRRGYTF,TGTGCCAGCACCAACCGGGCCCTCCGTCGGGGCTACACCTTC
TRBV5-1,15,-,TRBJ1-3,-,CASSLQDGSGNTIYF,TGCGCCAGCAGCTTACAGGATGGCTCTGGAAACACCATATATTTT
TRBV3-1/TRBV3-2,13,TRBD1,TRBJ1-1,-,CASSPSQDRGAFF,TGTGCCAGCAGCCCTTCCCAGGACAGGGGAGCTTTCTTT
TRBV12-5,18,-,TRBJ1-3,-,CASGLRTDTSSSGNTIYF,TGTGCTAGTGGTTTACGAACCGACACGTCGAGCTCTGGAAACACCATATATTTT
TRBV7-2,17,-,TRBJ2-3,-,CASSLVGGSLLTDTQYF,TGTGCCAGCAGCTTAGTGGGGGGCAGCCTACTAACAGATACGCAGTATTTT
TRBV3-1/TRBV3-2,17,TRBD1,TRBJ1-1,-,CASSLRDRGRLNTEAFF,TGTGCCAGCAGCCTCCGGGACAGGGGTAGGTTGAACACTGAAGCTTTCTTT
TRBV2,14,-,TRBJ2-5,-,CASSKAILGETQYF,TGTGCCAGCAGTAAGGCGATACTTGGAGAGACCCAGTACTTC
TRBV12-3/TRBV12-4,13,-,TRBJ1-1,-,CASSRGGYTEAFF,TGTGCCAGCAGTAGAGGGGGGTACACTGAAGCTTTCTTT
TRBV6-5,13,-,TRBJ1-1,-,CASRWREPYEAFF,TGTGCCAGCAGGTGGCGGGAGCCGTATGAAGCTTTCTTT
TRBV19,14,-,TRBJ2-5,few,CASSRAAIQETQYF,TGTGCCAGTAGTAGGGCTGCTATTCAAGAGACCCAGTACTTC
TRBV27,13,-,TRBJ1-2,once,CASSQDRNYGYTF,TGTGCCAGCAGTCAAGACAGGAACTATGGCTACACCTTC
TRBV18,16,-,TRBJ1-2,-,CASSPQRGRQNYGYTF,TGTGCCAGCTCACCCCAACGGGGCAGACAGAACTATGGCTACACCTTC
TRBV10-3,14,TRBD2,TRBJ2-3,-,CAGATSGGRDTQYF,TGTGCCGGCGCGACTAGCGGGGGGCGAGATACGCAGTATTTT
TRBV3-1/TRBV3-2,12,TRBD1,TRBJ2-7,once,CASSFRGLKQYF,TGTGCCAGCAGCTTCAGGGGGCTCAAGCAGTACTTC
TRBV18,15,-,TRBJ1-1,-,CASSPVGAEGTEAFF,TGTGCCAGCTCACCAGTGGGGGCAGAGGGCACTGAAGCTTTCTTT